Detailed here is one TCR beta chain. The antigen is not known. The sample originates from a study of CD8 T cell repertoires and HIV-1 epitope variants. Study information: Cultures ran roughly ten days, with IL-2, IL-7 and IL-15 added on days 3 and 7.

Clones were sequenced by immunoSEQ multiplex PCR, and TCRdb holds only the in-frame ones, with some missing. This sample yields under 6,500 clones, of which about three fifths are seen a single time; more than 35% belongs to the top ten. In germline, CDR1 is MNHEY, CDR2 SMNVEV (reference sequence). CDR3 length: 17 amino acids. The V end lost 0 bases, the J end lost 8 bases, and 20 bases lay between the germline ends. This receptor was identified in a male donor with HIV. V gene TRBV27 combines with J gene TRBJ2-1; D assignment may be TRBD1 or TRBD2 (5 bases each). Input material: cultured CD8+ T cells derived from PBMCs. CDR3 DNA sequence: TGTGCCAGCAGTTTATCGAGTGTGTGGGGGAGTAAGGATGAGCAGTTCTTC. Protein sequence: CASSLSSVWGSKDEQFF.